The entry below describes one T cell receptor (beta chain). The antigen it recognizes is unknown. Base qualities are not provided; no much larger clone lies one nucleotide away. These data originate in a study of T and B cells in COVID-19 patients (dated by TCRdb to 2019 to 2021). At the level of the whole study: In this study, adaptive immunity was profiled in COVID-19 patients who either had active infection or had recovered, using TRB and IGH repertoire sequencing of peripheral blood. Two patients belonged to both the recovered and active cohorts because samples were available from active disease and after recovery. Of the 20 to 25 patients in the active-infection cohort, about 17 had comorbidities associated with unfavorable COVID-19 outcome. For the repertoire analyses, the comparison was an age-matched reference group of roughly 40 healthy donors who were negative for COVID-19 antibodies. A recovered cohort included more than 15 patients who provided some 22 samples, and most of these patients had mild to moderate COVID-19 treated on an outpatient basis. Of the approximately 21 patients in the active-infection cohort, fewer than 15 were critically ill and needed mechanical ventilation or ECMO. A median age of around 35 years was recorded in the recovered cohort versus 65 to 80 years in the active-infection cohort. As many as 9 follow-up blood samples were taken per patient, and some of the samples covered different disease stages within the same individual. The TCR and BCR sequence repository comprised approximately 39 patients and about 70 time points, with over 8 million TCR sequences analysed. Results the study describes overall, beyond this receptor: Specific T cell subsets (CD4+/Treg/CD8+) and sorted SARS-CoV-2-responsive or tetramer+ T cells had not yet been sequenced, and the corresponding sequencing experiments were ongoing. Prospective validation of the reported TCR clusters was stated to be required before clinical use. TRB repertoires were highly clonal in active COVID-19, whereas diversity and richness at recovery rose above healthy donor levels. In patients with COVID-19, the usage of TRBV/TRBJ genes was reported to be strongly skewed. A total of around 2,500 TCR clusters were exclusive to the recovered cohort, and 31 of those clusters were low-pGen clusters. Blood samples from mildly ill patients during symptoms and early samples from severe cases were scarce. The cohort was considered too small for HLA contributions to COVID-19 susceptibility or severity to be assessed.

TRB repertoires were amplified from 250-500 ng of genomic DNA extracted from blood. Sequences KGHSH (CDR1) and LQKENI (CDR2) are obtained from the germline V gene. The CDR3 contains 15 residues, cysteine and phenylalanine counted. Only CDR3 DNA is held: 45 bases, read in frame from base 1. Germline trimming amounts to 7 bases on V and 6 bases on J, with 10 as the count of junction bases outside the gene matches. TCRdb shows the sequencer as Illumina MiSeq. Multiplex PCR with BIOMED2 TRB-A/B primer pools was used to amplify the TRB rearrangements. Illumina-compatible adapters and 7-nucleotide sample barcodes were attached to the amplicons through two consecutive PCRs. All library PCRs used Phusion HS II polymerase. The amplicons were purified from gel with the NucleoSpin Gel and PCR Clean-up kit, measured on Qubit, and then pooled at about 4 nM. Amplicon pool quality was checked on an Agilent 2100 Bioanalyzer before Illumina next-generation sequencing. Concerning the study's data processing: TRB rearrangements were annotated with MiXCR 3.0.8 using the default MiXCR reference library. Non-productive reads and sequences with fewer than 2 reads were excluded, and each unique CDR3 nucleotide sequence counted as one clone. R 3.5.1 was used to calculate clonality, diversity, richness and V-J gene usage. TCR clustering by CDR3 similarity used GLIPH2, with generation probabilities calculated by OLGA. Only GLIPH2 clusters with at least four unique TCR clonotypes present in at least three individuals were retained. In TCRdb, the public reads were trimmed at Q25 with fastp and aligned with MiXCR, with productive beta chains retained. Duplicate CDR3 protein sequences are folded into a single record with the most common DNA and genes. TCRdb assigned the V and J calls; the authors' analysis was not used. Within this sample are approximately 5,000 distinct CDR3 sequences, with more than 25% of them counted one time only. The ten largest clones capture approximately 20% of the sample.

Recombination linked TRBV18 to TRBJ2-1; 9 nucleotides in the junction match TRBD1. The receptor was isolated from a human donor with active COVID-19. Sequenced: blood. The nucleotide sequence reads as follows: TGTGCCAGCTTTTCTCGGACAGGGGCGGTCAATGAGCAGTTCTTC. The encoded protein is CASFSRTGAVNEQFF.